The 29 T cell receptor beta chains in this list originate from one sample, sequenced in a study of naive and memory T cell subsets. The beta constant-region primer was an equimolar mix of two oligonucleotides covering TRBC1 and TRBC2. Nested alpha and beta constant-region primers with the SP2 primer drove four PCR rounds on ligated cDNA. A single record per CDR3 protein comes from TCRdb applying MiXCR to the UMI-ligation and nested PCR reads. This table holds 8,500 to 10,000 distinct CDR3 sequences, around 5.6% found once. The specimen was CD4+ TEMRA cells from blood. The subset: effector memory re-expressing CD45RA, CD45RA+ CD27-. The receptors here all came from a human donor in good health.

This clonotype was detected many times. The chain is built from TRBV20-1 and TRBJ2-5; D perhaps matches TRBD1 (6 bases). V lost 3 bases and J lost 1, with 6 bases in between. Germline V CDR1 and CDR2: DFQATT, SNEGSKA (reference sequence). This CDR3 contains 12 residues. CDR3 nucleotides: TGCAGTGCTAGGGGGGCCCAAGAGACCCAGTACTTC. Translated, it gives CSARGAQETQYF.

In this sample, this clonotype turned up many times. The CDR3 DNA reads as TGTGCCAGCAGCCCCCATCTTGGGGATACGCAGTATTTT. As protein: CASSPHLGDTQYF. J is TRBJ2-3 and V is TRBV9; no clear D. This CDR3 has 13 residues. The V end was cut by 4 bases, the J end by 6 bases, with 12 bases between. Germline-derived CDR1 and CDR2 are SGDLS and YYNGEE.

Only a few counts were recorded for this clonotype. This chain connects TRBV27 to TRBJ1-5; 10 nucleotides match TRBD1. CDR1 MNHEY and CDR2 SMNVEV come from the germline V gene (reference sequence). The J segment lost 9 bases and the V segment lost 8 bases, leaving 10 bases of the junction unmatched. The CDR3 has 14 amino acids. Written as DNA, the CDR3 is TGTGCCAGCTCCAGGGACAGGGGCTCGACGCCCCAGCATTTT. Its translation: CASSRDRGSTPQHF.

This clonotype occurred many times. The genes are TRBV12-3 or TRBV12-4 and TRBJ1-1, with D tentatively TRBD1 (6 bases). The length of the CDR3 is 15 residues. The V end lost 3 bases, the J end lost 2 bases, and 13 bases lay between the germline ends. In nucleotides, the CDR3 is TGTGCCAGCAGTTTCCGCAACAGGGCAAACACTGAAGCTTTCTTT. Translated, it gives CASSFRNRANTEAFF.

This clonotype showed up many times. The chain combines TRBV27 with TRBJ2-3, with D perhaps TRBD2 (6 bases). From germline, CDR1 is MNHEY and CDR2 SMNVEV (reference sequence). There are 14 residues in the CDR3. The V and J ends lost 2 bases and 4 bases respectively, with 10 bases between them. The CDR3 here is CASSLQGGADTQYF. CDR3 bases: TGTGCCAGCAGTTTACAGGGAGGAGCAGATACGCAGTATTTT.

With regard to this clonotype: A read error may be the cause here, since a much bigger clone is one base away. The genes are TRBV28 and TRBJ1-5, with TRBD1 as a possible D gene (5 bases). CDR3 length equals 14 residues. CDR1 and CDR2 from the germline V gene are MDHEN and SYDVKM. This chain's CDR3 is CARSLIRANQPQHF. The CDR3 DNA is TGTGCCAGAAGTTTGATCAGGGCAAATCAGCCCCAGCATTTT. Drawing the rest from reference TRBV28 and TRBJ1-5, the complete variable domain is DVKVTQSSRYLVKRTGEKVFLECVQDMDHENMFWYRQDPGLGLRLIYFSYDVKMKEKGDIPEGYSVSREKKERFSLILESASTNQTSMYLCARSLIRANQPQHFGDGTRLSIL.

This clonotype was observed a handful of times. The genes are TRBV6-2 or TRBV6-3 and TRBJ1-2; D may be TRBD1 (5 bases). Trimming left V 6 bases short and J 9 bases short, with 14 bases between. CDR3 length: 12 residues. Germline assignment: CDR1 MNHEY and CDR2 SVGEGT. The CDR3 DNA reads TGTGCCAGCAGCCCGCAGGGCCGGAGCTACACCTTC. This encodes CASSPQGRSYTF.

The sample holds many counts of this clonotype. The chain recombines TRBV12-3 or TRBV12-4 with TRBJ2-5; 8 nucleotides agree with TRBD2. The junction had 18 bases not matched to a gene; V was cut back by 8 bases and J by 4 bases. The CDR3 runs to 17 residues. The CDR3 loop is CASGTGGGTNVAETQYF. The CDR3 DNA sequence: TGTGCCAGCGGGACCGGGGGGGGGACCAACGTGGCAGAGACCCAGTACTTC.

In this sample, this clonotype turned up many times. In DNA, the CDR3 is TGTGCCAGCAGTGAAGGCCAGGGCGCCTGGGTGGCTTTCTTT. Its translation: CASSEGQGAWVAFF. The chain uses TRBV6-4 and TRBJ1-1, with D maybe TRBD1 (5 bases). Germline assignment: CDR1 MRHNA and CDR2 SNTAGT. CDR3 length equals 14 residues. Trimming removed 3 bases at V and 11 bases at J, with 19 bases between.

This clonotype was seen at least ten times. The chain has TRBV29-1 and TRBJ1-6; TRBD1 matches 8 bases. The CDR3 loop spans 14 amino acids. Germline CDR1 SQVTM, CDR2 ANQGSEA. After removal of 6 bases from V and 2 bases from J, the junction contained 3 bases not matched to a gene. CDR3 sequence: CSVMDRAYNSPLHF. CDR3 DNA sequence: TGCAGCGTAATGGACAGGGCCTATAATTCACCCCTCCACTTT. Full variable domain (rest looked up from reference TRBV29-1 and TRBJ1-6): SAVISQKPSRDICQRGTSLTIQCQVDSQVTMMFWYRQQPGQSLTLIATANQGSEATYESGFVIDKFPISRPNLTFSTLTVSNMSPEDSSIYLCSVMDRAYNSPLHFGNGTRLTVT.

In this sample, this clonotype turned up a few times. The chain recombines TRBV12-3 or TRBV12-4 with TRBJ2-1, with 10 bases lining up with TRBD2. V shed 5 bases and J 8 bases; nucleotides not matched to a gene: 15. The CDR3 runs to 17 residues. The CDR3 DNA reads TGTGCCAGCAGTCCTTACCCCGGGCTAGCGGGAGAGGATGAGCAGTTCTTC. It encodes CASSPYPGLAGEDEQFF.

In this sample, this clonotype turned up many times. This chain links TRBV28 with TRBJ2-5; D remains unclear. The V end was cut by 3 bases, the J end by 5 bases, with 7 bases between. Germline CDR1 reads MDHEN; CDR2 reads SYDVKM. This CDR3 is built from 12 residues. CDR3 amino acids: CASSLKVETQYF. In nucleotides, the CDR3 is TGTGCCAGCAGTTTGAAGGTGGAGACCCAGTACTTC.

The chain is built from TRBV7-3 and TRBJ2-2; 7 bases agree with TRBD1. This CDR3 comprises 15 residues. With 5 bases clipped from V and 4 bases from J, the junction kept 7 bases outside the gene matches. Germline CDR1 and CDR2: SGHTA and FQGTGA. The CDR3: CASSPDRATTGELFF. The CDR3 coding sequence is TGTGCCAGCAGCCCAGACAGGGCCACCACCGGGGAGCTGTTTTTT.

This clonotype was picked up many times. This chain joins TRBV27 and TRBJ2-3; 8 positions agree with TRBD1. This CDR3 spans 15 amino acids. V lost 4 bases to trimming and J lost 6 bases; unmatched junction nucleotides: 9. The germline gives CDR1 MNHEY, CDR2 SMNVEV (reference sequence). Here the CDR3 reads CASSSPDRELDTQYF. CDR3 sequence (DNA): TGTGCCAGCAGTTCCCCGGACAGGGAGCTTGATACGCAGTATTTT.

The chain uses TRBV29-1 and TRBJ1-1; D gene ambiguous. Trimming pared 2 bases from V and 1 base from J, leaving 5 bases between. The CDR3 totals 12 residues. Per the germline V gene, CDR1 is SQVTM and CDR2 is ANQGSEA. CDR3 nucleotide sequence: TGCAGCGTTGAACAGTGGAACACTGAAGCTTTCTTT. Translation: CSVEQWNTEAFF.

This clonotype was observed at least ten times. In DNA form, the CDR3 reads TGTGCCAGCAGCCCCCACTCTTTGGGGGGCGTCGACACCTACGAGCAGTACTTC. Translating gives CASSPHSLGGVDTYEQYF. The chain uses TRBV6-2 or TRBV6-3 and TRBJ2-7, with D perhaps given as TRBD1 or TRBD2 (6 bases each). The CDR3 length is 18 residues. The germline CDR1 and CDR2 sequences are MNHEY and SVGEGT. Trimming cost V 6 bases and J 2 bases, with 26 bases left between them.

This clonotype has just a few counts. V usage is TRBV28 and J usage is TRBJ2-7, with 8 bases lining up with TRBD1. Germline CDR1 and CDR2: MDHEN and SYDVKM. The CDR3 is 14 residues long. After removal of 5 bases from V and 2 bases from J, the junction contained 5 bases not matched to a gene. In DNA form, the CDR3 reads TGTGCCAGCAGTCCCGGGACAGGAGCCTACGAGCAGTACTTC. Amino acid sequence: CASSPGTGAYEQYF.

This clonotype showed up many times. This rearrangement joins TRBV27 to TRBJ1-2; D gene unclear. The CDR3 covers 12 residues. With 8 bases removed from V and 4 bases from J, the gap between germline ends came to 11 bases. CDR1 and CDR2 from the germline V gene are MNHEY and SMNVEV (reference sequence). This CDR3 reads CASRSAGYGYTF. Here the CDR3 DNA reads TGTGCCAGCCGTTCCGCGGGCTATGGCTACACCTTC.

This clonotype has just a few counts. V is TRBV6-5 and J is TRBJ1-2; 9 bases align to TRBD1. Trimming cost V 4 bases and J 8 bases; bases outside gene matches: 8. The CDR3 covers 14 residues. Germline V gene lookup returns CDR1 MNHEY and CDR2 SVGAGI. This CDR3 is CASSSDRGGSGYTF. For the CDR3, the DNA is TGTGCCAGCAGTTCCGACAGGGGGGGTAGCGGCTACACCTTC.

In its sample, this clonotype was seen many times. The rearrangement links TRBV12-3 or TRBV12-4 to TRBJ2-7; TRBD1 matches at 7 bases. J lost 3 bases, V lost 3 bases, and 5 bases had no gene match. This CDR3 has 14 residues. In DNA form, the CDR3 reads TGTGCCAGCAGTTTGAGACAGGGCAGCTACGAGCAGTACTTC. Its protein is CASSLRQGSYEQYF.

In regard to this clonotype: One end of the junction does not line up with germline, which may come from a read error. The chain is built from TRBV29-1 and TRBJ2-3; D might be TRBD1 (6 bases). Germline V gene sequence: CDR1 SQVTM, CDR2 ANQGSEA. This CDR3 contains 15 residues. CDR3 sequence: CSGDGTGRRADTKYF. CDR3 DNA sequence: TGCAGCGGGGATGGTACAGGGAGAAGGGCAGATACGAAGTATTTT.

As regards this clonotype: A much more abundant neighbour one base away suggests this may be a read error. The gene calls are TRBV7-2 and TRBJ2-2; weak D call: TRBD2 (5 bases). The length of the CDR3 is 15 residues. Germline CDR1 and CDR2: SGHTA and FQGNSA. Trimming removed 5 bases from V and 2 bases from J, with 12 bases in between. The CDR3 DNA reads as TGTGCCAGCAGCGCCGGGAAAAAAAACACCGGGGAGCTGTTTTTT. It yields the protein CASSAGKKNTGELFF.

This clonotype was recorded many times. The V and J genes are TRBV7-3 and TRBJ2-5; 9 bases are shared with TRBD1. After removal of 3 bases from V and 5 bases from J, the junction contained 1 base not matched to a gene. Germline V CDR1 and CDR2: SGHTA, FQGTGA. This CDR3 contains 13 residues. The CDR3, as DNA: TGTGCCAGCAGCTTGGACAGGGGTGAGACCCAGTACTTC. As protein: CASSLDRGETQYF.

A few counts support this clonotype. The chain carries TRBV6-2 or TRBV6-3 and TRBJ2-3, with D perhaps matching TRBD2 (5 bases). Germline CDR1 reads MNHEY; CDR2 reads SVGEGT. Trimming pared 5 bases from V and 0 bases from J, leaving 18 bases between. CDR3 size: 17 residues. CDR3 loop: CASSPSLFVGSTDTQYF. In DNA, the CDR3 is TGTGCCAGCAGTCCTAGCCTGTTTGTGGGGAGCACAGATACGCAGTATTTT.

V is TRBV5-1 and J is TRBJ1-1, with 11 nucleotides matching TRBD1. The CDR3 has 15 residues. V lost 0 bases and J lost 4; bases outside the gene matches: 2. Germline CDR1 and CDR2: SGHRS and YFSETQ. The CDR3 protein is CASSLEGTGGTEAFF. The DNA of the CDR3 is TGCGCCAGCAGCTTGGAGGGGACAGGGGGCACTGAAGCTTTCTTT.

This clonotype has a count of ten or more. J is TRBJ2-2 and V is TRBV6-6; 7 bases match TRBD1. Per the germline V gene, CDR1 is MNHNY and CDR2 is SVGAGI (reference sequence). Trimming at V came to 4 bases and at J to 4 bases, leaving 0 bases not matched to a gene. This CDR3 is 13 amino acids long. CDR3: CASSSGGTGELFF. CDR3 bases: TGTGCCAGCAGTTCAGGGGGCACCGGGGAGCTGTTTTTT.

The chain uses TRBV28 and TRBJ2-5; D is tentatively TRBD1 or TRBD2 (5 bases each). CDR1 is MDHEN, CDR2 SYDVKM, per germline. CDR3 length equals 14 residues. Trimming took 6 bases from V and 5 from J, leaving 16 bases between them. CDR3 sequence reads: CASRGGGPIETQYF. The CDR3 DNA reads as TGTGCCAGCAGAGGTGGGGGTCCGATTGAGACCCAGTACTTC.

At least ten counts were recorded for this clonotype. This chain joins TRBV4-3 and TRBJ1-2; D is perhaps TRBD1 (5 bases). V lost 4 bases, J lost 4 bases, and 13 bases lay in between. Germline loops: CDR1 LGHNA, CDR2 YSLEER. CDR3 length: 14 amino acids. The CDR3 sequence: CASSPTGGGYGYTF. CDR3 in DNA: TGCGCCAGCAGCCCAACGGGGGGGGGCTATGGCTACACCTTC.

There are many counts of this clonotype. This chain uses TRBV4-3 with TRBJ2-7, with a weak D call TRBD1 (6 bases). The germline V and J ends were trimmed by 3 bases and 5 bases, with 14 bases remaining between them. Germline lookup yields CDR1 LGHNA and CDR2 YSLEER. This CDR3 contains 14 residues. Here the CDR3 DNA reads TGCGCCAGCAGCCAGGTCGACAGGACCCACGAGCAGTACTTC. Its protein is CASSQVDRTHEQYF.